This T cell receptor (beta chain) was documented in a study of CD8 T cells in Susac syndrome. From germline, CDR1 is LNHDA and CDR2 SQIVND (reference sequence). The CDR3 spans 14 residues. Trimming at V came to 7 bases and at J to 5 bases, leaving 10 bases not matched to a gene. Sequencing of TCR beta drew on CD8+ and CD4+ T cells from blood. RNA was extracted with the RNeasy kit, and a quantity of about 0.45 to 1 ug was reverse transcribed using random hexamers. TCRdb called the immunoSEQ multiplex PCR reads again in MiXCR, with one record for every CDR3 protein. The data show approximately 190,000 distinct CDR3 sequences, with 80% to 95% seen just once and 0.09% to 0.12% held by the top ten.

This TCR was sampled from a human donor in good health. The V and J genes are TRBV19 and TRBJ1-1, with 7 bases aligning to TRBD1. Sequenced: CD4+ T cells from PBMCs. CDR3 residues: CASTNRGGQTEAFF. The CDR3, as DNA: TGTGCCAGTACAAACAGGGGCGGACAGACTGAAGCTTTCTTT.